The next 13 T cell receptor beta chains were all read from a single sample in a study of blood T cell repertoires in COVID-19. Method: immunoSEQ multiplex PCR; TCRdb's copy keeps in-frame clones and lacks some. In the table there are 90,000 to 100,000 clones, 84% of which are singletons. Input material: peripheral blood. The receptors were gathered from a man in his 70s with active or convalescent COVID-19.

The chain joins TRBV6-1 to TRBJ1-5; D uncertain. This CDR3 is built from 13 residues. Trimming took off 0 bases at V and 7 bases at J, with 7 bases between the two ends. The germline gives CDR1 MNHNS, CDR2 SASEGT. This chain's CDR3 is CASSEAGRQPQHF. For the CDR3, the DNA is TGTGCCAGCAGTGAAGCGGGGAGACAGCCCCAGCATTTT.

The chain is built from TRBV18 and TRBJ1-2; the D gene is possibly TRBD1 (6 bases). Trimming took 0 bases from V and 0 from J, leaving 11 bases between them. The CDR3 spans 16 residues. The germline V gene encodes CDR1 KGHSH and CDR2 LQKENI. Here the CDR3 reads CASSPPTDRPNYGYTF. In DNA form, the CDR3 reads TGTGCCAGCTCACCACCTACTGACAGGCCTAACTATGGCTACACCTTC.

This clone appeared a few times. The chain joins TRBV12-3 or TRBV12-4 to TRBJ1-1, with a weak D call TRBD1 (5 bases). The CDR3 spans 13 residues. V lost 6 bases to trimming and J lost 10 bases, with 18 bases between them. The CDR3 sequence: CASRQDQHARAFF. CDR3 coding DNA: TGTGCCAGCAGACAGGACCAGCACGCTAGAGCTTTCTTT.

V gene TRBV18 combines with J gene TRBJ1-5, with 8 nucleotides matching TRBD1. The V gene end was trimmed by 4 bases and the J gene end by 7 bases; junction bases not matched to a gene: 6. Germline CDR1 and CDR2: KGHSH and LQKENI. The CDR3 consists of 14 residues. The CDR3 sequence is CASSLGQGQQPQHF. DNA for the CDR3: TGTGCCAGCTCACTCGGACAGGGCCAACAGCCCCAGCATTTT.

This clone was detected only a few times. This sequence joins TRBV14 and TRBJ2-7; maybe TRBD1 (5 bases). Germline CDR1 reads SGHDN; CDR2 reads FVKESK. Trimming took off 6 bases at V and 1 base at J, with 13 bases between the two ends. The CDR3 sequence is 14 residues long. Here the CDR3 reads CASRSGAESYEQYF. Written as DNA, the CDR3 is TGTGCCAGCAGGTCTGGGGCGGAGTCCTACGAGCAGTACTTC.

This chain connects TRBV18 to TRBJ2-3; the D is unclear. CDR1 is KGHSH and CDR2 is LQKENI in the germline V gene. CDR3 length: 13 amino acids. Trimming cost V 3 bases and J 2 bases, with 6 bases left between them. The CDR3 is CASSPPSTDTQYF. The CDR3 DNA reads as TGTGCCAGCTCACCCCCGTCCACAGATACGCAGTATTTT. Full variable domain (remainder filled in from reference TRBV18 and TRBJ2-3): NAGVMQNPRHLVRRRGQEARLRCSPMKGHSHVYWYRQLPEEGLKFMVYLQKENIIDESGMPKERFSAEFPKEGPSILRIQQVVRGDSAAYFCASSPPSTDTQYFGPGTRLTVL.

This chain links TRBV4-1 with TRBJ2-1; D uncertain. CDR3 length equals 12 residues. CDR1 is MGHRA, CDR2 YSYEKL, per germline. The V end lost 2 bases, the J end lost 6 bases, and 5 bases lay between the germline ends. CDR3 in amino acids: CASSQYSNEQFF. CDR3 sequence (DNA): TGCGCCAGCAGCCAATACAGCAATGAGCAGTTCTTC.

The genes are TRBV11-2 and TRBJ2-2, with 14 bases identical to TRBD2. Germline CDR1 is SGHAT and CDR2 is FQNNGV. This CDR3 has 18 amino acids. The V segment lost 5 bases and the J segment 0 bases; nucleotides outside the gene matches: 5. The CDR3 DNA follows: TGTGCCAGCAGCCCCGGACTAGCGGGGGGTGCGAACACCGGGGAGCTGTTTTTT. Its protein is CASSPGLAGGANTGELFF.

The chain carries TRBV18 and TRBJ1-3; D is uncertain. The germline gives CDR1 KGHSH, CDR2 LQKENI. The CDR3 runs 15 residues. Trimming took off 2 bases at V and 2 bases at J, with 10 bases between the two ends. The CDR3 DNA is TGTGCCAGCTCACCAGTCTCCGGGGCTGGAAACACCATATATTTT. Amino acid sequence: CASSPVSGAGNTIYF.

The chain joins TRBV5-4 to TRBJ2-5, with 13 bases identical to TRBD2. CDR3 size: 19 residues. Germline V gene sequence: CDR1 SGHNT, CDR2 YYREEE (reference sequence). V trimming: 3 bases; J trimming: 4 bases; junction bases outside the gene matches: 15. The CDR3 sequence is CASSSRNGLAGAPGETQYF. CDR3 in DNA: TGTGCCAGCAGCTCTAGGAATGGACTAGCGGGGGCCCCTGGAGAGACCCAGTACTTC.

V is TRBV3-1 (or the pseudogene TRBV3-2) and J is TRBJ1-1, with D hard to call. The germline V gene has CDR1 LGHDT and CDR2 YNNKEL (reference sequence). V lost 3 bases and J lost 0, with 5 bases in between. This CDR3 comprises 13 residues. The CDR3 loop reads CASSQRLNTEAFF. CDR3 DNA: TGTGCCAGCAGCCAGCGTTTGAACACTGAAGCTTTCTTT.

V gene TRBV28 combines with J gene TRBJ1-2, with D possibly TRBD1 on 6 matching bases. V lost 5 bases and J lost 2, with 6 bases in between. The CDR3 runs to 12 residues. The germline CDR1 and CDR2 sequences are MDHEN and SYDVKM. The CDR3 region is CASSQGNYGYTF. Here the CDR3 DNA reads TGTGCCAGCAGTCAGGGGAACTATGGCTACACCTTC.

V and J are TRBV10-3 and TRBJ1-1, with 7 positions matching TRBD1. The germline CDR1 and CDR2 sequences are ENHRY and SYGVKD. This CDR3 is built from 16 residues. Unmatched junction bases numbered 10, after V lost 2 bases and J lost 4 bases. The CDR3 protein is CAISERGRGEITEAFF. The CDR3 DNA follows: TGTGCCATCAGTGAGCGCGGCAGGGGGGAGATCACTGAAGCTTTCTTT.